The sequence of this TCR beta chain was determined in a study of T cell responses to AZD1222 COVID-19 vaccine. In regard to this clone: Its antigen is not known.

Study outcomes and limitations: Increases in Spike-specific TCR breadth and depth were seen after two AZD1222 doses. Females outnumbered males among donors, who were mostly white British; clonal diversity was possibly underestimated. After the peak T cell response, and only then, were repertoires sampled. Of the AZD1222 recipients, only 5 to 7 were seropositive at baseline.

Germline CDR1 reads KGHSH; CDR2 reads LQKENI. This CDR3 spans 12 amino acids. Trimming stripped 3 bases from V and 5 bases from J, with 7 bases between. Profiled with immunoSEQ multiplex PCR; TCRdb holds only in-frame clones, not every one. The sample comprises about 97,000 clones, about 88% of which are singletons, and about 2.5% rests with the top ten. This sequence originates from an adult in good health. The gene calls are TRBV18 and TRBJ1-2; weak D call: TRBD1 (5 bases). This material consisted of peripheral blood, taken on day 0 of AZD1222 vaccination. This CDR3 is CASSPGEYGYTF. CDR3 in DNA: TGTGCCAGCTCACCGGGGGAATATGGCTACACCTTC.